A single count supports the clone carrying this T cell receptor (beta chain). The record originates from a study of control samples from healthy donors and cancer patients. Method: immunoSEQ multiplex PCR; TCRdb's copy keeps in-frame clones and lacks some. The sample shows about 120,000 clones, around 86% of them seen only once. V shed 3 bases and J shed 0 bases, with 16 bases lying between them. The CDR3 sequence is 17 residues long. The germline gives CDR1 LGHNA, CDR2 YSLEER. Material: blood. This receptor was identified in a man aged 35 to 55 in good health. The chain couples TRBV4-3 to TRBJ2-3; D may be TRBD2 (6 bases). The CDR3, as DNA: TGCGCCAGCAGCCAGGAGAGCGGGTCGGCTAGCACAGATACGCAGTATTTT. Its protein is CASSQESGSASTDTQYF.